This paragraph covers one T cell receptor (beta chain) sequence. The antigen remains unidentified. Data came from immunoSEQ multiplex PCR; TCRdb stores just in-frame clones and leaves some out. Of some 96,000 clones in the sample, 88% were seen once. CDR1 is SQVTM and CDR2 is ANQGSEA in the germline V gene. This CDR3 region has 16 residues. J lost 4 bases, V lost 5 bases, and 12 bases had no gene match. The record originates from a study of T cell responses to AZD1222 COVID-19 vaccine. Overall study findings and caveats: Baseline seropositives among AZD1222 recipients totaled only six or seven. Clonal diversity was possibly underestimated, and the donors were mostly white British, with more females. Unmutated variant regions reportedly attract nearly half of all spike-specific TCRs. Samples come after the peak T cell response, not at day 14.

This specimen was peripheral blood, taken on day 0 of AZD1222 vaccination. This TCR was recovered from an adult in good health. The V gene is TRBV29-1, the J gene TRBJ2-3, with 10 bases identical to TRBD1. The CDR3 coding sequence is TGCAGCGTTTACGGGACAGGGGCCTTTAAGGCAGATACGCAGTATTTT. Translated: CSVYGTGAFKADTQYF.